This is a list of T cell receptor beta chains from one sample in a study of shared clonotypes between healthy human individuals. Method: immunoSEQ multiplex PCR; TCRdb's copy keeps in-frame clones and lacks some. The profile shows 2 million to 2.5 million clones, roughly 95% of them singletons. The sample consisted of naive CD4+ T cells sorted from blood. The receptors shown here come from a man between 18 and 35 years old in good health. Each CDR3 is given with its conserved first and last residue. D genes are given only for firm matches. Part of the rows lack a size; the others show once, few, many or a class for expanded clones.

TRBJ1-5,TRBV5-6,TRBD1,NA,CASSLGQGEINQPQHF,TGTGCCAGCAGCCTCGGACAGGGGGAAATCAATCAGCCCCAGCATTTT
TRBJ2-1,TRBV29-1,TRBD2,NA,CTGTSGYNEQFF,TGCACCGGGACTAGCGGCTACAATGAGCAGTTCTTC
TRBJ2-1,TRBV7-9,NA,once,CASSTDSSYNEQFF,TGTGCCAGCAGCACGGACTCCTCCTACAATGAGCAGTTCTTC
TRBJ2-5,TRBV28,NA,NA,CASSTRAELNQETQYF,TGTGCCAGCAGTACTCGGGCTGAGCTTAACCAAGAGACCCAGTACTTC
TRBJ2-5,TRBV5-1,NA,NA,CASSSPDREGQETQYF,TGCGCCAGCAGCTCCCCCGACAGGGAGGGGCAAGAGACCCAGTACTTC
TRBJ2-2,TRBV5-4,NA,NA,CASSLLAAGPGELFF,TGTGCCAGCAGCTTGCTGGCTGCAGGGCCCGGGGAGCTGTTTTTT
TRBJ2-3,TRBV2,TRBD1,NA,CASGILGTGTDTQYF,TGTGCCAGTGGTATCTTGGGGACAGGGACAGATACGCAGTATTTT
TRBJ2-4,TRBV7-9,NA,NA,CASSQGTGILAKNIQYF,TGTGCCAGCAGCCAAGGGACGGGGATTCTAGCCAAAAACATTCAGTACTTC
TRBJ1-1,TRBV5-1,NA,few,CASSLSLMEAFF,TGCGCCAGCAGCTTGAGCCTGATGGAAGCTTTCTTT
TRBJ1-6,TRBV5-5,NA,NA,CASSLESGLNSPLHF,TGTGCCAGCAGCTTGGAGTCAGGGCTTAATTCACCCCTCCACTTT
TRBJ2-5,TRBV10-2,TRBD2,NA,CASSEPSGGAKTQYF,TGCGCCAGCAGTGAGCCTAGCGGGGGGGCCAAGACCCAGTACTTC
TRBJ2-5,TRBV2,TRBD1,NA,CASQETGIETQYF,TGTGCCAGCCAAGAGACAGGGATAGAGACCCAGTACTTC
TRBJ1-4,TRBV28,TRBD1,NA,CASSFQTGLGEKLFF,TGTGCCAGCAGTTTTCAGACAGGGTTAGGGGAAAAACTGTTTTTT
TRBJ2-2,TRBV12-5,NA,once,CASGLVFSGELFF,TGTGCTAGTGGTTTGGTATTTTCCGGGGAGCTGTTTTTT